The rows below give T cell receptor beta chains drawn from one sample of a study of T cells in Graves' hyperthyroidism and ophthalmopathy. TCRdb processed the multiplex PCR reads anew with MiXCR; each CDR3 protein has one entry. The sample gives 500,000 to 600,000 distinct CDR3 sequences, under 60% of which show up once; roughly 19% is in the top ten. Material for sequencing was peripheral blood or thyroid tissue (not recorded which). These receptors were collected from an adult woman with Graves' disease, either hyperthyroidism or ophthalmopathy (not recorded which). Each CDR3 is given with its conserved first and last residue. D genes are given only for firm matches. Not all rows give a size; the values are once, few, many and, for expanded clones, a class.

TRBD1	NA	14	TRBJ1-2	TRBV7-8	CASSSKRTGHGYTF	TGTGCCAGCAGCTCAAAGAGGACAGGGCATGGCTACACCTTC
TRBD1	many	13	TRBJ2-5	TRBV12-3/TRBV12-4	CASSFDRAETQYF	TGTGCCAGCAGTTTTGACAGGGCGGAGACCCAGTACTTC
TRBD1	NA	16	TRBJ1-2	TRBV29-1	CSVASSLGTGEIGYTF	TGCAGCGTTGCCAGCAGTTTAGGGACAGGCGAGATTGGCTACACCTTC
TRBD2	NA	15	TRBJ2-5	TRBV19	CASSPTSGGLETQYF	TGTGCCAGTAGCCCAACTAGCGGGGGTCTGGAGACCCAGTACTTC
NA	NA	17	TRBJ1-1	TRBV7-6	CASSLAGGRALNTEAFF	TGTGCCAGCAGCTTAGCCGGGGGCAGGGCATTGAACACTGAAGCTTTCTTT
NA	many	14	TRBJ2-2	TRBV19	CASSIAEATGELFF	TGTGCCAGTAGTATAGCGGAAGCCACCGGGGAGCTGTTTTTT
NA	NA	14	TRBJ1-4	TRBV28	CASSFGGGSEKLFF	TGTGCCAGCAGTTTCGGAGGGGGAAGCGAAAAACTGTTTTTT
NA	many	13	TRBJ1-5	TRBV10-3	CAINPSSEQPQHF	TGTGCCATCAATCCTAGTTCTGAACAGCCCCAGCATTTT
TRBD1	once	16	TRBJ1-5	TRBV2	CASSVRDRGYNQPQHF	TGTGCCAGCAGTGTCCGAGACAGGGGCTACAATCAGCCCCAGCATTTT
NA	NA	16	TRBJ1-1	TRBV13	CASSPPQDIMNTEAFF	TGTGCCAGCAGCCCACCCCAGGACATCATGAACACTGAAGCTTTCTTT
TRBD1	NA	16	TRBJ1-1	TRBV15	CATSSRGQLLNTEAFF	TGTGCCACCAGCAGTCGGGGACAGCTCTTGAACACTGAAGCTTTCTTT
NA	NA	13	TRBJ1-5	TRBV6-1	CASTHSSNQPQHF	TGTGCCAGCACACACAGTAGCAATCAGCCCCAGCATTTT
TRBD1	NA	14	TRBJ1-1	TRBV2	CASTEDRGPTEAFF	TGTGCCAGCACCGAGGATAGGGGGCCCACTGAAGCTTTCTTT
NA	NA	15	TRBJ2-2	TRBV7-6	CASSLPRHPTGELFF	TGTGCCAGCAGCTTGCCCCGACACCCTACCGGGGAGCTGTTTTTT
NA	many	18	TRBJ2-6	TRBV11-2	CASSKAAGTFFGANVLTF	TGTGCCAGCAGCAAAGCGGCCGGGACGTTCTTTGGGGCCAACGTCCTGACTTTC
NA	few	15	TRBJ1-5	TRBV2	CASSPTGNSNQPQHF	TGTGCCAGCAGCCCCACAGGGAATAGCAATCAGCCCCAGCATTTT
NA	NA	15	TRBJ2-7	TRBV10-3	CAIATVVRLRYEQYF	TGTGCCATCGCCACAGTAGTCAGATTACGGTACGAGCAGTACTTC
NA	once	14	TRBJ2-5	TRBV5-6	CASSLPGDQETQYF	TGTGCCAGCAGTCTTCCGGGAGACCAAGAGACCCAGTACTTC
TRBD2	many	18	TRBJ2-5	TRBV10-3	CAISEPTGRGRAGETQYF	TGTGCCATCAGTGAGCCGACGGGGCGCGGGAGGGCCGGGGAGACCCAGTACTTC
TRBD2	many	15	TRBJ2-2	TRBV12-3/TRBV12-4	CASSYGRANTGELFF	TGTGCCAGCAGTTACGGGAGGGCGAACACCGGGGAGCTGTTTTTT
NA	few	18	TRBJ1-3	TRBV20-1	CSAPPGPRTILSGNTIYF	TGCAGTGCCCCCCCCGGTCCCAGGACGATTCTATCTGGAAACACCATATATTTT
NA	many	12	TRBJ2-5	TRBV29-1	CSVVTRGETQYF	TGCAGCGTTGTAACGCGCGGCGAGACCCAGTACTTC
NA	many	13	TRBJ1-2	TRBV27	CASILPPRYGYTF	TGTGCCAGCATCTTACCGCCCCGTTATGGCTACACCTTC
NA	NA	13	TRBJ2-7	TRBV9	CASSTETSAGQYF	TGTGCCAGCAGCACCGAGACGTCAGCTGGGCAGTACTTC
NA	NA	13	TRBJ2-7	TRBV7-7	CASSLEWQGRLCF	TGTGCTAGCAGCTTAGAGTGGCAGGGCCGCCTGTGCTTC
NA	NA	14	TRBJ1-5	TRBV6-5	CASSPGEGNQPQHF	TGTGCCAGCAGTCCAGGGGAGGGAAATCAGCCCCAGCATTTT
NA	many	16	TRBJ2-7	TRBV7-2	CASSPSVGGGNGEQYF	TGTGCCAGCAGCCCATCCGTAGGGGGAGGGAATGGCGAGCAGTACTTC
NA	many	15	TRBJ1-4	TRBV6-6	CASSFPEATNEKLFF	TGTGCCAGCAGTTTCCCTGAAGCAACTAATGAAAAACTGTTTTTT
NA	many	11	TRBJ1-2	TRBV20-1	CSVYTTYGYTF	TGCAGTGTCTACACAACCTATGGCTACACCTTC
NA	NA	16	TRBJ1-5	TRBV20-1	CSASEVGGSSNQPQHF	TGCAGTGCTAGTGAGGTCGGGGGAAGTAGCAATCAGCCCCAGCATTTT
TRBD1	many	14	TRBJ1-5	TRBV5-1	CASSLTGMNQPQHF	TGCGCCAGCAGCCTGACAGGGATGAATCAGCCCCAGCATTTT
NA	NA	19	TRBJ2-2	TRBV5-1	CASSLSTLVGTPNTGELFF	TGCGCCAGCAGCTTGTCAACGCTTGTCGGGACACCAAACACCGGGGAGCTGTTTTTT
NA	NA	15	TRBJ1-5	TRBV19	CASSVTVSSNQPQHF	TGTGCCAGTAGTGTGACAGTTTCCAGCAATCAGCCCCAGCATTTT
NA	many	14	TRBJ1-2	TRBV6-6	CASTPTGSSYGYTF	TGTGCCAGCACTCCGACAGGCAGCTCCTATGGCTACACCTTC
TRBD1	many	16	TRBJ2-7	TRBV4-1	CASSQVGTGHSYEQYF	TGCGCCAGCAGCCAAGTGGGGACAGGGCACTCCTACGAGCAGTACTTC
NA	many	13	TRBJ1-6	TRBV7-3	CASSYSNDSPLHF	TGTGCCAGCAGCTACTCAAATGATTCACCCCTCCACTTT
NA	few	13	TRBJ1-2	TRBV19	CASANPTNYGYTF	TGTGCCAGCGCGAACCCCACGAACTATGGCTACACCTTC
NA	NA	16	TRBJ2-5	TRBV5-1	CASSPNRQAPQETQYF	TGCGCCAGCAGCCCAAATCGACAGGCTCCACAAGAGACCCAGTACTTC
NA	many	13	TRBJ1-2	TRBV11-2	CASSPRLNYGYTF	TGTGCCAGCAGCCCACGTCTTAACTATGGCTACACCTTC
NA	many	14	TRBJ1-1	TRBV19	CASSISRGSTEAFF	TGTGCCAGTAGTATATCGCGGGGGTCAACTGAAGCTTTCTTT
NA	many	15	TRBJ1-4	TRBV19	CASSGTFATNEKLFF	TGTGCCAGTAGCGGGACCTTTGCAACTAATGAAAAACTGTTTTTT
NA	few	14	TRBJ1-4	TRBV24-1	CATSEGQGGEKLFF	TGTGCCACCAGTGAGGGGCAGGGCGGTGAAAAACTGTTTTTT
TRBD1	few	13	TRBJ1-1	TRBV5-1	CASNRGKNTEAFF	TGCGCCAGCAACAGGGGTAAGAACACTGAAGCTTTCTTT
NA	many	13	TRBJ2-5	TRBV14	CASSLGFSGTQYF	TGTGCCAGCTCCCTGGGTTTCTCAGGGACCCAGTACTTC
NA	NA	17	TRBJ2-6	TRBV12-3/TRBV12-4	CASSLEERFSGANVLAF	TGTGCCAGCAGTTTGGAAGAACGGTTCTCTGGGGCCAACGTCCTGGCTTTC
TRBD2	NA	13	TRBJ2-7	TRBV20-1	CSATAGGSYEQYF	TGCAGTGCCACGGCGGGAGGCTCCTACGAGCAGTACTTC
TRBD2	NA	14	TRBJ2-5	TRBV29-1	CSIRIAGVAETQYF	TGCAGCATCCGGATAGCGGGAGTCGCCGAGACCCAGTACTTC
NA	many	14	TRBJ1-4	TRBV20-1	CSVMGGATNEKLFF	TGCAGTGTCATGGGGGGCGCAACTAATGAAAAACTGTTTTTT